This T cell receptor (beta chain) comes out of a study of blood T cell repertoires in COVID-19. Per the study methods: Amplifying reference gene primers gave estimates of nucleated cell counts. The method was immunoSEQ multiplex PCR; TCRdb's version includes in-frame clones alone and lacks a portion of them. Clone size and V and J calls were adopted from that table, with D and trimming inferred from the DNA. Here the sample spans about 81,000 clones, about 90% being singletons. Trimming cost V 4 bases and J 3 bases, with 18 bases left between them. The CDR3 has 16 amino acids. Germline V gene sequence: CDR1 LNHDA, CDR2 SQIVND (reference sequence).

The gene calls are TRBV19 and TRBJ1-1; TRBD1 might be the D (6 bases). This receptor was taken from a woman older than 75 with acute or convalescent COVID-19. The sequencing input was peripheral blood. The CDR3 DNA is TGTGCCAGTAGTAGCGGGAGGGGGGGCGGATACACTGAAGCTTTCTTT. It is translated as CASSSGRGGGYTEAFF.